The 28 T cell receptor beta chains reported below all come from one sample, sequenced in a study of tumour-infiltrating T cells in Burkitt lymphoma. Profiling relied on immunoSEQ multiplex PCR, and the TCRdb table lists in-frame clones only, not all of them. The sample carries fewer than 20,000 clones, around four fifths recorded once. The sample taken for sequencing was tumor tissue. These TCRs come from a human donor with diffuse large B-cell lymphoma.

The CDR3 DNA reads as TGTGCCACCAGCAGGGGACCAGACACCGGGGAGCTGTTTTTT. It codes for CATSRGPDTGELFF. V is TRBV15 and J is TRBJ2-2; D is perhaps TRBD1 or TRBD2 (5 bases each). The CDR3 is made up of 14 amino acids. V was clipped by 3 bases and J by 3 bases, with 8 bases between them. The germline CDR1 and CDR2 sequences are LNHNV and YYDKDF (reference sequence).

V and J are TRBV7-8 and TRBJ2-5, with D tentatively TRBD2 (5 bases). The germline V and J ends were trimmed by 1 base and 5 bases, with 20 bases remaining between them. CDR3 length equals 17 residues. Germline V gene sequence: CDR1 SGHVS, CDR2 FQNEAQ. For the CDR3, the DNA is TGTGCCAGCAGCTTAGAAGGTCTGGCGGGTTGGTTGGAGACCCAGTACTTC. It encodes CASSLEGLAGWLETQYF. Supplemented by reference TRBV7-8 and TRBJ2-5, the full variable domain reads GAGVSQSPRYKVAKRGQDVALRCDPISGHVSLFWYQQALGQGPEFLTYFQNEAQLDKSGLPSDRFFAERPEGSVSTLKIQRTQQEDSAVYLCASSLEGLAGWLETQYFGPGTRLLVL.

The chain joins TRBV13 to TRBJ1-2, with D hard to call. Trimming shortened V by 2 bases and J by 4 bases, and 8 bases separated the two germline ends. The CDR3 has 13 residues. CDR1 and CDR2 from the germline V gene are PRHDT and FYEKMQ (reference sequence). CDR3 region: CASSLRGTYGYTF. The CDR3 nucleotides are TGTGCCAGCAGCTTACGGGGAACCTATGGCTACACCTTC. Full variable domain (outside the CDR3, taken from reference TRBV13 and TRBJ1-2): AAGVIQSPRHLIKEKRETATLKCYPIPRHDTVYWYQQGPGQDPQFLISFYEKMQSDKGSIPDRFSAQQFSDYHSELNMSSLELGDSALYFCASSLRGTYGYTFGSGTRLTVV.

This clone turned up a few times. The gene calls are TRBV29-1 and TRBJ1-1; no reliable D call. The germline gives CDR1 SQVTM, CDR2 ANQGSEA. This CDR3 comprises 11 residues. V was clipped by 4 bases and J by 8 bases, with 11 bases between them. The CDR3 is CSVVLGAEAFF. For the CDR3, the DNA is TGCAGCGTTGTTTTGGGCGCAGAAGCTTTCTTT.

The V and J genes are TRBV5-6 and TRBJ1-2; D is possibly TRBD1 (5 bases). Germline CDR1 SGHDT, CDR2 YYEEEE. Trimming left V 4 bases short and J 0 bases short, with 13 bases between. CDR3 size: 15 residues. The CDR3 DNA sequence: TGTGCCAGCAGCCCATGGGACGTAGCTAACTATGGCTACACCTTC. Translated: CASSPWDVANYGYTF.

The chain carries TRBV4-3 and TRBJ2-1; 8 nucleotides agree with TRBD2. The V gene's germline CDR1 is LGHNA and CDR2 YSLEER. This CDR3 contains 17 residues. The V and J ends lost 1 base and 3 bases, in that order; junction bases with no gene match: 8. In DNA form, the CDR3 reads TGCGCCAGCAGCCAAGGTCTTTCGGGAGGGTTCTACAATGAGCAGTTCTTC. It specifies CASSQGLSGGFYNEQFF.

The V and J genes are TRBV9 and TRBJ2-1; D call uncertain. In germline, CDR1 is SGDLS, CDR2 YYNGEE. V was cut by 0 bases and J by 5 bases, with 9 bases left in between. CDR3 length equals 14 residues. CDR3 residues: CASSVGGMNNEQFF. DNA for the CDR3: TGTGCCAGCAGCGTAGGTGGGATGAACAATGAGCAGTTCTTC.

This clone was detected only a few times. The sample carries other DNA sequences with the same CDR3. The genes are TRBV9 and TRBJ2-7, with D tentatively TRBD2 (6 bases). The CDR3 contains 15 residues. Trimming shortened V by 0 bases and J by 2 bases, and 12 bases separated the two germline ends. Per germline, CDR1 SGDLS and CDR2 YYNGEE. CDR3 sequence (DNA): TGTGCCAGCAGCGTAGGTGGGGGAGGAACCTACGAGCAGTACTTC. This sequence encodes CASSVGGGGTYEQYF.

The V gene is TRBV29-1, the J gene TRBJ1-2; 7 bases align to TRBD1. Germline CDR1 is SQVTM and CDR2 is ANQGSEA. The CDR3 loop spans 14 amino acids. V lost 6 bases to trimming and J lost 4 bases; unmatched junction nucleotides: 11. The CDR3 DNA is TGCAGCGTCCTTGCGCCGACAGGGTTCTATGGCTACACCTTC. Protein: CSVLAPTGFYGYTF.

V is TRBV18 and J is TRBJ1-1, with TRBD1 matching over 7 bases. With V trimmed by 4 bases and J by 0 bases, 14 bases remained unmatched. Germline values: CDR1 KGHSH, CDR2 LQKENI. The CDR3 has 18 residues. This CDR3 reads CASSLTRAGGFMNTEAFF. For the CDR3, the DNA is TGTGCCAGCTCACTGACCCGGGCAGGGGGTTTCATGAACACTGAAGCTTTCTTT. The whole variable domain, filled in from reference TRBV18 and TRBJ1-1, reads NAGVMQNPRHLVRRRGQEARLRCSPMKGHSHVYWYRQLPEEGLKFMVYLQKENIIDESGMPKERFSAEFPKEGPSILRIQQVVRGDSAAYFCASSLTRAGGFMNTEAFFGQGTRLTVV.

The chain recombines TRBV13 with TRBJ2-1; TRBD2 matches 9 bases. The CDR3 loop spans 16 amino acids. Looked up from germline, CDR1 is PRHDT and CDR2 is FYEKMQ (reference sequence). V shed 5 bases and J 0 bases; nucleotides not matched to a gene: 5. In DNA form, the CDR3 reads TGTGCCAGCAGCCCACTAGCGGGCAGCTCCTACAATGAGCAGTTCTTC. Translating it yields CASSPLAGSSYNEQFF.

The J gene is TRBJ2-5, the V gene TRBV7-9; TRBD2 matches 7 bases. The V gene end was trimmed by 5 bases and the J gene end by 4 bases; junction bases not matched to a gene: 7. This CDR3 is 14 amino acids long. Per germline, CDR1 SEHNR and CDR2 FQNEAQ (reference sequence). The CDR3 spells CASSLGTTRETQYF. DNA of the CDR3: TGTGCCAGCAGCCTCGGGACTACCAGAGAGACCCAGTACTTC.

The V and J genes are TRBV5-1 and TRBJ2-4; 7 nucleotides line up with TRBD2. The CDR3 length is 20 residues. Per the germline V gene, CDR1 is SGHRS and CDR2 is YFSETQ. V shed 4 bases and J 0 bases; nucleotides not matched to a gene: 19. The CDR3: CASSAGLTLASNLAKNIQYF. In nucleotides, the CDR3 is TGCGCCAGCAGCGCGGGACTAACCTTAGCCTCGAATTTAGCCAAAAACATTCAGTACTTC.

Comments on this clone: This specimen includes other DNA sequences encoding the same CDR3. The chain recombines TRBV19 with TRBJ2-2; no definite D call. Trimming removed 5 bases at V and 6 bases at J, with 7 bases between. The CDR3 runs 12 residues. Germline V lookup: CDR1 LNHDA, CDR2 SQIVND (reference sequence). For the CDR3, the DNA is TGTGCCAGTAGTCCTGTCGCCGGGGAGCTGTTTTTT. Its protein is CASSPVAGELFF.

The chain recombines TRBV9 with TRBJ2-1, with D uncertain. CDR1 is SGDLS and CDR2 is YYNGEE in the germline V gene. V gave up 4 bases and J gave up 6 bases, with 11 bases separating them. The CDR3 has 13 residues. CDR3 sequence: CASSPETVNEQFF. CDR3 DNA sequence: TGTGCCAGCAGCCCCGAGACCGTCAATGAGCAGTTCTTC.

This clone came up once. This chain joins TRBV27 and TRBJ2-7, with D possibly TRBD2 on 6 matching bases. The germline CDR1 and CDR2 sequences are MNHEY and SMNVEV (reference sequence). CDR3 length: 13 amino acids. Between the trimmed V and J ends, which lost 3 bases and 3 bases, there was a span of 9 bases. CDR3 DNA: TGTGCCAGCAGTTTCCCGGGGGACTACGAGCAGTACTTC. The encoded protein is CASSFPGDYEQYF.

The chain couples TRBV5-1 to TRBJ1-1; 7 positions match TRBD1. Looked up from germline, CDR1 is SGHRS and CDR2 is YFSETQ. The CDR3 extends over 14 amino acids. V shed 5 bases and J 2 bases; nucleotides not matched to a gene: 6. In DNA form, the CDR3 reads TGCGCCAGCAGGGCCCAGGGGGGTAACACTGAAGCTTTCTTT. Residues: CASRAQGGNTEAFF.

The chain is built from TRBV5-1 and TRBJ1-3; D may be TRBD1 (5 bases). Germline CDR1 reads SGHRS; CDR2 reads YFSETQ. With 1 base removed from V and 0 bases from J, the gap between germline ends came to 8 bases. The CDR3 contains 15 residues. The CDR3 DNA reads TGCGCCAGCAGCTTGACAGGAATCTCTGGAAACACCATATATTTT. Translation: CASSLTGISGNTIYF.

This chain connects TRBV19 to TRBJ2-3, with a weak D call TRBD2 (5 bases). The CDR3 runs 15 residues. The V gene's germline CDR1 is LNHDA and CDR2 SQIVND (reference sequence). Trimming left V 8 bases short and J 4 bases short, with 19 bases between. CDR3 protein: CASSWGLAGSDTQYF. The CDR3 coding sequence is TGTGCCAGTTCTTGGGGTCTAGCTGGCTCAGATACGCAGTATTTT.

The sample holds a few counts of this clone. The J gene is TRBJ1-2, the V gene TRBV10-2, with D possibly TRBD1 on 5 matching bases. The germline V gene encodes CDR1 WSHSY and CDR2 SAAADI. V was trimmed by 0 bases and J by 12 bases, leaving 11 bases between them. The CDR3 runs to 12 residues. DNA for the CDR3: TGCGCCAGCAGTGAGTCCGGGACCGACAACACCTTC. This gives the protein CASSESGTDNTF.

The CDR3 DNA is TGTGCCAGCAGCTCCGGGACAGGGAGCACAGATACGCAGTATTTT. Translating it yields CASSSGTGSTDTQYF. The rearrangement links TRBV2 to TRBJ2-3; 9 positions agree with TRBD1. This CDR3 has 15 amino acids. The germline CDR1 and CDR2 sequences are SNHLY and FYNNEI. The junction had 4 bases not matched to a gene; V was cut back by 6 bases and J by 0 bases.

V is TRBV5-1 and J is TRBJ2-7; D perhaps matches TRBD1 (6 bases). The CDR3 has 16 residues. The V gene lost 0 bases and the J gene lost 2 bases, with 15 bases spanning the gap. Germline V gene lookup returns CDR1 SGHRS and CDR2 YFSETQ. CDR3 nucleotide sequence: TGCGCCAGCAGCTTGGCGACAGGATTCCAGCCCTACGAGCAGTACTTC. Translating gives CASSLATGFQPYEQYF.

The chain uses TRBV20-1 and TRBJ2-1; no definite D call. Germline V CDR1 and CDR2: DFQATT, SNEGSKA (reference sequence). CDR3 length equals 10 residues. Trimming stripped 7 bases from V and 4 bases from J, with 5 bases between. CDR3 coding DNA: TGCAGTGGGTCATACAATGAGCAGTTCTTC. Amino acid sequence: CSGSYNEQFF.

The gene calls are TRBV4-3 and TRBJ2-1; a possible D gene is TRBD1 (6 bases). Deletions cut 0 bases from V and 5 bases from J, with 11 bases between. Germline CDR1 LGHNA, CDR2 YSLEER. This CDR3 region has 15 residues. The CDR3, as DNA: TGCGCCAGCAGCCAAGAGACAGGACAAAACAATGAGCAGTTCTTC. It yields the protein CASSQETGQNNEQFF.

The J gene is TRBJ1-6, the V gene TRBV5-1; D is ambiguous. This CDR3 is built from 15 residues. Trimming took 3 bases from V and 10 from J, leaving 17 bases between them. In germline, CDR1 is SGHRS, CDR2 YFSETQ. CDR3 nucleotides: TGCGCCAGCAGCTCAAACGGCGCAGCTGGATCACCCCTCCACTTT. It specifies CASSSNGAAGSPLHF.

Here the CDR3 reads CASRASGNTIYF. In DNA, the CDR3 is TGTGCCAGCAGGGCCAGCGGAAACACCATATATTTT. The chain is built from TRBV7-6 and TRBJ1-3; no firm D call. Trimming cost V 6 bases and J 4 bases, with 7 bases left between them. Germline CDR1 SGHVS, CDR2 FNYEAQ. The CDR3 consists of 12 residues.

The chain joins TRBV5-8 to TRBJ2-7; D gene unclear. This CDR3 region has 14 residues. CDR1 is SGHTS and CDR2 is YDEGEE in the germline V gene. The V end lost 0 bases, the J end lost 2 bases, and 9 bases lay between the germline ends. CDR3 DNA: TGTGCCAGCAGCTTGGGGGCAGGTACCTACGAGCAGTACTTC. This codes for CASSLGAGTYEQYF.

The chain employs TRBV7-2 and TRBJ1-5; 8 bases align to TRBD1. The V and J ends lost 5 bases and 6 bases, in that order; junction bases with no gene match: 6. The CDR3 runs to 14 residues. Germline values: CDR1 SGHTA, CDR2 FQGNSA. The CDR3 sequence: CASSHDRGGQPQHF. DNA for the CDR3: TGTGCCAGCAGCCACGACAGGGGCGGTCAGCCCCAGCATTTT.